The clone carrying this TCR beta chain was observed once. How the authors handled the data: For nucleated cells, counts were estimated from reference gene primer amplification. Clones were read by immunoSEQ multiplex PCR, and TCRdb kept only the in-frame ones, dropping some. V, J and clone size were drawn from that table, and D and trimming were deduced from the DNA. The sample consists of 300,000 or so clones, about 91% of them appearing once. This entry comes from a study of blood T cell repertoires in COVID-19. Background on the study: Both acute and convalescent COVID-19 samples were obtained from the United States, Italy and Spain. PBMCs, B-cell-depleted T cells, or T cells were the source of the cDNA or gDNA that made up the material.

Per the germline V gene, CDR1 is SGHVS and CDR2 is FNYEAQ. Trimming removed 2 bases at V and 1 base at J, with 14 bases between. The CDR3 has 17 residues. V usage is TRBV7-6 and J usage is TRBJ2-2; a possible D gene is TRBD1 (5 bases). The sequencing sample was made of peripheral blood. The sequence derives from a woman in her thirties who had recovered from COVID-19. The CDR3 loop reads CASSLSSGQQNTGELFF. In DNA, the CDR3 is TGTGCCAGCAGCTTATCATCCGGACAACAGAACACCGGGGAGCTGTTTTTT.